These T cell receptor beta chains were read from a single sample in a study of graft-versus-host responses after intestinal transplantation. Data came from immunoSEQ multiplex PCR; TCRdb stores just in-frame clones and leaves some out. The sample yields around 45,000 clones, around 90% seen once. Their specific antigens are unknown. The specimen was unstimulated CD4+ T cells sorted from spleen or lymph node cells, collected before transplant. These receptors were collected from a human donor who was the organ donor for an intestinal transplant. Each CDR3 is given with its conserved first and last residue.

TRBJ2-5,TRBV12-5,CASGPGREETQYF
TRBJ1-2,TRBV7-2,CASSPGGGILFAHYGYTF
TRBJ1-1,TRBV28,CASSAYRGGGEAFF
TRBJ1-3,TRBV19,CASNSDRGFPGNTIYF
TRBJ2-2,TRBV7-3,CASSLHGPMNTGELFF
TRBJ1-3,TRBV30,CAWSVGEGNTIYF
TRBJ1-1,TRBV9,CASSVAPRDHTEAFF
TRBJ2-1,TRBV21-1,CASSKRSSGRFTYNEQFF
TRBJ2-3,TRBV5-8,CASSHGLTTDTQYF
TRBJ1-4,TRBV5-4,CASSLTGADEKLFF